The 10 T cell receptor beta chains below all came from one sample that was sequenced in a study of identifying expanded T cells in peripheral blood. Assay used: immunoSEQ multiplex PCR; TCRdb lists only in-frame clones, some missing. The sample records about 94,000 clones, roughly 90% being singletons. The sequenced material came from blood. The receptors come from a person aged 18 to 75 in good health.

The V gene is TRBV29-1, the J gene TRBJ1-4; no firm D call. This CDR3 has 13 residues. From germline, CDR1 is SQVTM and CDR2 ANQGSEA. V dropped 4 bases and J dropped 3 bases, with 9 bases sitting between them. The CDR3 DNA reads TGCAGCGTTGGACGCAGCCCTAATGAAAAACTGTTTTTT. Residues: CSVGRSPNEKLFF.

The chain recombines TRBV5-1 with TRBJ1-2, with a possible D match to TRBD1 (6 bases). The CDR3 consists of 13 residues. Trimming took off 0 bases at V and 5 bases at J, with 8 bases between the two ends. Per the germline V gene, CDR1 is SGHRS and CDR2 is YFSETQ. The CDR3 spells CASSLEGGYGYTF. The CDR3 nucleotides are TGCGCCAGCAGCTTGGAAGGGGGTTATGGCTACACCTTC.

The chain employs TRBV6-6 and TRBJ1-5, with D uncertain. The CDR3 length is 14 residues. The V end was cut by 2 bases, the J end by 3 bases, with 8 bases between. Germline V gene sequence: CDR1 MNHNY, CDR2 SVGAGI (reference sequence). In DNA, the CDR3 is TGTGCCAGCAGTTACGGGTTGGACAATCAGCCCCAGCATTTT. This codes for CASSYGLDNQPQHF.

In this sample, this clone turned up once. The CDR3, as DNA: TGTGCCAGCAGCTTAGTGGCGGGCGGGGAGCTGTTTTTT. Its translation is CASSLVAGGELFF. V and J are TRBV7-8 and TRBJ2-2, with a tentative D call TRBD2 (5 bases). Trimming pared 1 base from V and 7 bases from J, leaving 7 bases between. CDR1 is SGHVS and CDR2 is FQNEAQ in the germline V gene. The CDR3 extends over 13 amino acids. The variable domain in full, completed from reference TRBV7-8 and TRBJ2-2, reads GAGVSQSPRYKVAKRGQDVALRCDPISGHVSLFWYQQALGQGPEFLTYFQNEAQLDKSGLPSDRFFAERPEGSVSTLKIQRTQQEDSAVYLCASSLVAGGELFFGEGSRLTVL.

This clone was detected once. The CDR3 is CASSADRPLNTEAFF. CDR3 bases: TGTGCCAGCAGTGCCGACAGGCCCTTGAACACTGAAGCTTTCTTT. The V gene is TRBV6-1, the J gene TRBJ1-1; possible D gene TRBD1, 6 bases. The CDR3 extends over 15 amino acids. Germline values: CDR1 MNHNS, CDR2 SASEGT. Trimming took 4 bases from V and 0 from J, leaving 12 bases between them.

The rearrangement links TRBV15 to TRBJ1-4; no reliable D call. Germline loops: CDR1 LNHNV, CDR2 YYDKDF (reference sequence). Trimming took off 2 bases at V and 4 bases at J, with 5 bases between the two ends. This CDR3 comprises 13 residues. The CDR3 region has the DNA TGTGCCACCAGCAGACAGAGTAATGAAAAACTGTTTTTT. This sequence encodes CATSRQSNEKLFF.

The chain links TRBV9 to TRBJ2-4, with 9 bases lining up with TRBD1. The germline gives CDR1 SGDLS, CDR2 YYNGEE. The length of the CDR3 is 15 residues. The J segment lost 8 bases and the V segment lost 3 bases, leaving 9 bases of the junction unmatched. The CDR3 DNA reads TGTGCCAGCAGCGAAGTAACAGGGGGCATGGACATTCAGTACTTC. This gives the protein CASSEVTGGMDIQYF.

V usage is TRBV7-9 and J usage is TRBJ1-1; D perhaps matches TRBD1 (5 bases). V gave up 3 bases and J gave up 4 bases, with 9 bases separating them. The length of the CDR3 is 13 residues. Germline lookup yields CDR1 SEHNR and CDR2 FQNEAQ (reference sequence). This CDR3 reads CASSFTQGTEAFF. In DNA form, the CDR3 reads TGTGCCAGCAGCTTTACGCAGGGCACTGAAGCTTTCTTT. Combining the CDR3 with reference TRBV7-9 and TRBJ1-1 gives the whole variable domain DTGVSQNPRHKITKRGQNVTFRCDPISEHNRLYWYRQTLGQGPEFLTYFQNEAQLEKSRLLSDRFSAERPKGSFSTLEIQRTEQGDSAMYLCASSFTQGTEAFFGQGTRLTVV.

CDR3 in DNA: TGTGCCAGCAGCGGCGGGGGTTACAATGAGCAGTTCTTC. Protein sequence: CASSGGGYNEQFF. V gene TRBV11-3 combines with J gene TRBJ2-1; TRBD2 agrees at 7 bases. Germline CDR1 reads SGHNT; CDR2 reads YENEEA. Trimming cost V 5 bases and J 4 bases; bases outside gene matches: 2. CDR3 size: 13 residues.

This clone was detected a few times. The genes are TRBV2 and TRBJ1-6, with TRBD1 matching 11 bases. Germline V gene lookup returns CDR1 SNHLY and CDR2 FYNNEI. The CDR3 sequence is 15 residues long. V gave up 7 bases and J gave up 5 bases; unmatched junction bases: 4. In DNA, the CDR3 is TGTGCCAGCAACCGGGACAGGGGGAATAATTCACCCCTCCACTTT. Translation gives CASNRDRGNNSPLHF.